The 7 T cell receptor beta chains below were found in one sample sequenced in a study of human T cells and chemical hapten exposure. One entry per CDR3 protein results from TCRdb running MiXCR on the 5' RACE reads. The sample lists 150,000 or so distinct CDR3 sequences, around 4% occurring once. Total RNA was isolated from whole blood that had not been fractionated. These receptors originate from a female donor in good health.

This clonotype was seen only a few times. V is TRBV19 and J is TRBJ1-1, with TRBD1 as a possible D gene (6 bases). Trimming removed 5 bases at V and 1 base at J, with 14 bases between. The CDR3 extends over 15 amino acids. Germline CDR1 is LNHDA and CDR2 is SQIVND (reference sequence). The CDR3 reads CASSVQGMQNTEAFF. The CDR3 bases are TGTGCCAGTAGTGTACAGGGTATGCAGAACACTGAAGCTTTCTTT.

There are many counts of this clonotype. This chain joins TRBV9 and TRBJ2-3, with TRBD2 matching over 8 bases. The V gene's germline CDR1 is SGDLS and CDR2 YYNGEE. The CDR3 spans 16 residues. Trimming took 0 bases from V and 2 from J; bases not matched to a gene: 5. Here the CDR3 DNA reads TGTGCCAGCAGCGTAGTTGGCGGGGGGCCCACAGATACGCAGTATTTT. It specifies CASSVVGGGPTDTQYF.

The sample holds many counts of this clonotype. V usage is TRBV29-1 and J usage is TRBJ1-1; 7 bases match TRBD1. V gave up 6 bases and J gave up 4 bases; unmatched junction bases: 11. Germline CDR1 reads SQVTM; CDR2 reads ANQGSEA. The CDR3 length is 14 residues. CDR3 DNA sequence: TGCAGCGTCGCACGGTCCGCAGGGGGCACTGAAGCTTTCTTT. As protein: CSVARSAGGTEAFF.

In this sample, this clonotype turned up many times. The chain recombines TRBV7-2 with TRBJ1-1; TRBD1 is a possible D gene (6 bases). The germline V gene encodes CDR1 SGHTA and CDR2 FQGNSA. The CDR3 contains 15 residues. V gave up 2 bases and J gave up 2 bases, with 12 bases separating them. CDR3 region: CASSLHTGKNTEAFF. The CDR3 region has the DNA TGTGCCAGCAGCTTACATACAGGGAAAAACACTGAAGCTTTCTTT.

This clonotype appeared many times. The chain employs TRBV7-9 and TRBJ2-1; a weak D match, TRBD2 (5 bases). The CDR3 spans 16 residues. Per the germline V gene, CDR1 is SEHNR and CDR2 is FQNEAQ (reference sequence). Trimming removed 5 bases at V and 5 bases at J, with 19 bases between. Here the CDR3 DNA reads TGTGCCAGCAGCCGACTTTTCGGGGAGTCCGACAATGAGCAGTTCTTC. It is translated as CASSRLFGESDNEQFF.

Many counts were recorded for this clonotype. A much bigger clone sits one base away, suggesting this may be a read error. The genes are TRBV25-1 and TRBJ2-7, with a possible D match to TRBD2 (5 bases). The V gene's germline CDR1 is MGHDK and CDR2 SYGVNS. The V end was cut by 10 bases, the J end by 5 bases, with 18 bases between. The CDR3 length is 13 residues. The chain's CDR3 is CAIGTGTTDEQYF. CDR3 sequence (DNA): TGTGCCATTGGTACGGGAACCACCGACGAGCAGTACTTC.

The sample holds many counts of this clonotype. This sequence joins TRBV20-1 and TRBJ2-5; D is unclear. Deletions cut 7 bases from V and 5 bases from J, with 17 bases between. The germline gives CDR1 DFQATT, CDR2 SNEGSKA (reference sequence). CDR3 length equals 13 residues. The CDR3 nucleotides are TGCAGTGGTGTGATGGTGACGAAGGAGACCCAGTACTTC. It translates to CSGVMVTKETQYF.